This T cell receptor beta chain was captured in a study of blood T cell repertoires in COVID-19. About the research overall: There were acute and convalescent COVID-19 samples, and they came from the United States, Italy and Spain. T cells, B-cell-depleted T cells, or PBMCs provided the cDNA or gDNA that served as material.

In this sample, this clone turned up once. The germline V gene has CDR1 MNHEY and CDR2 SVGAGI. The junction had 5 bases not matched to a gene; V was cut back by 2 bases and J by 5 bases. This CDR3 is built from 16 residues. Under the authors' procedure: Estimates of nucleated cell counts were drawn from the amplification of reference gene primers. The data were produced by immunoSEQ multiplex PCR, yet TCRdb's version contains in-frame clones alone and is incomplete. V, J and clone size were drawn from that table, and D and trimming were deduced from the DNA. The repertoire consists of roughly 150,000 clones, with about four fifths occurring once and the leading ten covering more than 11%.

The chain is built from TRBV6-5 and TRBJ1-4; 10 nucleotides line up with TRBD1. The sequence came from a woman at least 80 years old with acute or convalescent COVID-19. Sequencing was carried out using peripheral blood. CDR3 coding DNA: TGTGCCAGCAGTTACATCCCGGGACAGGGGAATGAAAAACTGTTTTTT. Encoded protein: CASSYIPGQGNEKLFF.